This record covers a single TCR beta chain. The clone's antigen remains unknown. No base qualities exist here, and no much larger clone lies one base off it. Explained via the paper, the treatment or condition label denotes: randomized to nivolumab then ipilimumab (arm A) or the reverse (arm B). No trial patient had received prior DNA-damaging chemotherapy. A FACS Aria II flow cytometer was used to sort live CD3+CD8+ cells that were negative for CD19 and CD56 from thawed PBMCs. Samples were obtained from patients with melanoma enrolled in CheckMate 064, a randomized, open-label phase II trial of sequential checkpoint blockade. Peripheral blood mononuclear cells were collected by leukapheresis, purified with Ficoll-Paque, and frozen in human serum with around 10% DMSO. Purity of sorted blood CD3+CD8+ cells was verified at >95% immediately after sorting, followed by DNA extraction. The immunoSEQ Assay was used to immunosequence TCRbeta CDR3 regions from genomic DNA. Genomic DNA was amplified by bias-controlled multiplex PCR before high-throughput sequencing. Regarding the original processing steps: To quantify the absolute abundance of each unique TCRbeta CDR3 region, the sequences were collapsed and filtered. Clonality, defined as 1 minus Pielou's evenness, was calculated using productive rearrangements only. A previously published method was used to identify clones with significantly greater frequencies in on-treatment samples than in baseline samples. TCRdb carries this immuneACCESS record with in-frame sequences only. Its versions omit some clonotypes, under half of them owing to an unresolved V gene in the studies checked, with the rest unexplained. Clone size and the V and J calls come from that table; the DNA yielded D and trimming. In this sample the table shows 25,000 to 30,000 clones, roughly 80% of which occur a single time. The ten most abundant clones make up about 14% of the sample.

V has 5 bases trimmed and J has 3 bases trimmed; junction bases matching no gene number 7. The germline V gene (reference sequence) gives CDR1 as LNHNV and CDR2 as YYDKDF. The CDR3 measures 16 amino acids from cysteine to phenylalanine. The DNA shown is the 48-base CDR3, in frame from base 1. This sample was included in a study of sequential checkpoint blockade in melanoma (dated by TCRdb to between 2017 and 2020). Background for the entire study: In a 1:1 randomization, patients received either first-line nivolumab then ipilimumab (arm A) or ipilimumab then nivolumab (arm B). Maintenance nivolumab came after each of the two trial sequences.

Broad study findings and their caveats: The model for predicting response that combines TCR metrics with mutation burden needs to be validated in larger, independent patient cohorts.

Recombination linked TRBV15 to TRBJ2-6; 7 junctional bases match TRBD1. Sequenced material: CD8+ T cells sorted from blood (inferred from file names), taken from a patient given nivolumab and ipilimumab in sequence. This receptor was identified in a human donor with melanoma. The CDR3 region has the sequence CATSSSRGFGANVLTF. The bases read TGTGCCACCAGCTCTTCCAGGGGGTTTGGGGCCAACGTCCTGACTTTC.